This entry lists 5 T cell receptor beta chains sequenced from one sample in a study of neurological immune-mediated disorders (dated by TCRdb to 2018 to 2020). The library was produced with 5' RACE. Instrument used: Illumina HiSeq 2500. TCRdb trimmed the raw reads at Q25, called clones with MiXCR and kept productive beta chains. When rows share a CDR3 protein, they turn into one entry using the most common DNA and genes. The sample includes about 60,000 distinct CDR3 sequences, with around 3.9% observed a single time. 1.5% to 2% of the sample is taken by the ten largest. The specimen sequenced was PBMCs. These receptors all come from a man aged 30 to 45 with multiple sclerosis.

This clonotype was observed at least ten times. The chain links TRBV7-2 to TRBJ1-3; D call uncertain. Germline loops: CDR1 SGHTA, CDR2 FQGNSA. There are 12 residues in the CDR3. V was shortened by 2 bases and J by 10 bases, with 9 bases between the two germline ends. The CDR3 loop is CASSLTGDTIYF. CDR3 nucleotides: TGTGCCAGCAGCTTAACGGGTGATACCATATATTTT.

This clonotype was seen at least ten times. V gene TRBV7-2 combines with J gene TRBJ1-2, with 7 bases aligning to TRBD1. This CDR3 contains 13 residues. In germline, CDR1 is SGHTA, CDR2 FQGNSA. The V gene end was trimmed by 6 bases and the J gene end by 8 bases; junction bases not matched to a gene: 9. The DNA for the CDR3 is TGTGCCAGCAGTCTTACAGGGGTGGAAGGCTACACCTTC. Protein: CASSLTGVEGYTF.

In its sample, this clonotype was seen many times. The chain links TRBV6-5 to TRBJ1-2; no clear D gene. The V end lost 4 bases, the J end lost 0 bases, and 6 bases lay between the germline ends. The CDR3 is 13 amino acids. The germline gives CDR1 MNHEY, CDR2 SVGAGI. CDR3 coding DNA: TGTGCCAGCAGTTTAGCGGCTAACTATGGCTACACCTTC. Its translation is CASSLAANYGYTF.

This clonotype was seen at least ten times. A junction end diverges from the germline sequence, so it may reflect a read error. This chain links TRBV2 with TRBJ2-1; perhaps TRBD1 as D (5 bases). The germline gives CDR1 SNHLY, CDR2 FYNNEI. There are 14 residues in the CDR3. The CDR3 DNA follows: TGTGCCAGCTGTGACAGTAGCTCCTACAATGAGCAGTTCTTC. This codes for CASCDSSSYNEQFF.

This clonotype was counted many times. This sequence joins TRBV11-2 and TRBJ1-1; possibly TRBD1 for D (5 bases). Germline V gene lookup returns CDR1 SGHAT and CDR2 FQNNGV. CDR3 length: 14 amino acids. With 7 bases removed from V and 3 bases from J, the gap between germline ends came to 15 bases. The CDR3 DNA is TGTGCCAGCACTCGCCGTCAGGGCGACACTGAAGCTTTCTTT. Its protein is CASTRRQGDTEAFF.